What follows describes a single TCR beta chain. Its antigen is not known. The CDR3 runs 18 residues. Trimming cost V 0 bases and J 4 bases; bases outside gene matches: 10. Germline values: CDR1 LGHNA, CDR2 YSLEER. TCRdb re-derived calls from the reads in MiXCR, one entry per CDR3 protein. The sample lists around 490,000 distinct CDR3 sequences, around a quarter occurring once. The entry originates in a study of T cell repertoires in cytomegalovirus infection. Study-wide results and limits: Cumulative public TCR beta family frequency identified CMV carriers with the relevant HLA.

This chain uses TRBV4-3 with TRBJ1-1; TRBD1 aligns across 11 bases. The sequencing input was PBMCs. The TCR was taken from a human donor in good health (CMV status not recorded). Some clones in this sample may be carry-over from other donors' samples. The CDR3 nucleotides read TGCGCCAGCAGCCAAGAGTCCGGGACAGGGGGTATGGGCACTGAAGCTTTCTTT. Protein: CASSQESGTGGMGTEAFF.